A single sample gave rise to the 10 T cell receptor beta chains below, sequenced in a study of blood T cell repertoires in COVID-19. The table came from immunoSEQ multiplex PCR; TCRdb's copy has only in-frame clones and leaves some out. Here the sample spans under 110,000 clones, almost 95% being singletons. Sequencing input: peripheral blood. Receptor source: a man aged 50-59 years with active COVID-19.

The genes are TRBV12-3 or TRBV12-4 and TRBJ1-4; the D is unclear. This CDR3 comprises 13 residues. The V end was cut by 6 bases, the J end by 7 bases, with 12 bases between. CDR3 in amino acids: CASSLFSSEKLFF. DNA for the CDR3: TGTGCCAGCAGCCTCTTCTCGAGTGAAAAACTGTTTTTT.

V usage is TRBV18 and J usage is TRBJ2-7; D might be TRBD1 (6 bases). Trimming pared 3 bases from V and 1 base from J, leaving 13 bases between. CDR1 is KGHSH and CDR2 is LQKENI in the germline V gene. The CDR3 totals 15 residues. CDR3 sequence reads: CASSPRTALSYEQYF. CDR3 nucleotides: TGTGCCAGCTCACCTAGGACAGCGTTATCCTACGAGCAGTACTTC.

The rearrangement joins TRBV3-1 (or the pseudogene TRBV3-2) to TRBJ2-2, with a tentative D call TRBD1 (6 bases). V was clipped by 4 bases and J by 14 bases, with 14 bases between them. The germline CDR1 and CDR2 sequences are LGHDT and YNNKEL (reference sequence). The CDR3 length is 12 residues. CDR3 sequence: CASSLQGGELFF. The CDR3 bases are TGTGCCAGCAGCCTACAGGGCGGAGAACTGTTTTTT.

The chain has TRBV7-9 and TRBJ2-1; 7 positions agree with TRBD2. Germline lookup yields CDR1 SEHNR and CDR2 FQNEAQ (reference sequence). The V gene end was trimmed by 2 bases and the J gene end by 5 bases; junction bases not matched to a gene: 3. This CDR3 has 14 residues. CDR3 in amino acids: CASSLKLAHNEQFF. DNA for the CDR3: TGTGCCAGCAGCTTAAAACTAGCGCACAATGAGCAGTTCTTC.

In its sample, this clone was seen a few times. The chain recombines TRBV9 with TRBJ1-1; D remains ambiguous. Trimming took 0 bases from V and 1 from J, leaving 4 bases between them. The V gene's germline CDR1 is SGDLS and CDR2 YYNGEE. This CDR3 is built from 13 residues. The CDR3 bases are TGTGCCAGCAGCGTAGACAGGAACACTGAAGCTTTCTTT. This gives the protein CASSVDRNTEAFF.

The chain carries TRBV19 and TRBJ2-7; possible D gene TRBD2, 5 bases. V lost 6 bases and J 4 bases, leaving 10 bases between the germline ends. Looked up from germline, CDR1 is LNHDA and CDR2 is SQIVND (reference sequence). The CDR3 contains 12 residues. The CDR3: CASSDSEYEQYF. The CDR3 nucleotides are TGTGCCAGTAGCGATAGCGAGTACGAGCAGTACTTC. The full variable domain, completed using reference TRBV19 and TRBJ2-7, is DGGITQSPKYLFRKEGQNVTLSCEQNLNHDAMYWYRQDPGQGLRLIYYSQIVNDFQKGDIAEGYSVSREKKESFPLTVTSAQKNPTAFYLCASSDSEYEQYFGPGTRLTVT.

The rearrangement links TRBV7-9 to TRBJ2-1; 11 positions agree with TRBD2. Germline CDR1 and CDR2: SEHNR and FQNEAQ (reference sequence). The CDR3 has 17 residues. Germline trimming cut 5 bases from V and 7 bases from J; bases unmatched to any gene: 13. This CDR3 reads CASSPYSGRAGLNEQFF. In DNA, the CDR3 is TGTGCCAGCAGCCCCTATAGCGGGAGGGCCGGTTTAAATGAGCAGTTCTTC.

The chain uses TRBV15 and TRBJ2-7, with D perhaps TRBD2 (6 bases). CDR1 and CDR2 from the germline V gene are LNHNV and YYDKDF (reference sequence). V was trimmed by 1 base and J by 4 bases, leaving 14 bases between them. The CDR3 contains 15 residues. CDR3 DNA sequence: TGTGCCACCAGCAGAGTTGTGGGAGGACCTTACGAGCAGTACTTC. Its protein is CATSRVVGGPYEQYF. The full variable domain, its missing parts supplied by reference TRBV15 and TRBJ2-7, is DAMVIQNPRYQVTQFGKPVTLSCSQTLNHNVMYWYQQKSSQAPKLLFHYYDKDFNNEADTPDNFQSRRPNTSFCFLDIRSPGLGDTAMYLCATSRVVGGPYEQYFGPGTRLTVT.

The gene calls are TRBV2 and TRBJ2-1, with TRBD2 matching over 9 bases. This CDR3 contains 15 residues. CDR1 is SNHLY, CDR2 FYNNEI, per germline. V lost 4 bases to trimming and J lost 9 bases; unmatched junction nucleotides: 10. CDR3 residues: CASSGLAERSVEQFF. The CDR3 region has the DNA TGTGCCAGCAGTGGACTAGCGGAACGTAGTGTTGAGCAGTTCTTC.

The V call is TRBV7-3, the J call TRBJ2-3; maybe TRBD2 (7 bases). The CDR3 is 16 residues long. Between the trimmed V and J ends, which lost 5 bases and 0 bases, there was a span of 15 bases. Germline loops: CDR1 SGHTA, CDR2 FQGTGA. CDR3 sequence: CASSLTGGGSTDTQYF. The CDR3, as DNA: TGTGCCAGCAGCCTTACGGGGGGCGGGAGCACAGATACGCAGTATTTT.